The 27 T cell receptor beta chains below were found in one sample sequenced in a study of blood T cell repertoires in COVID-19. Sequenced by immunoSEQ multiplex PCR; TCRdb stores in-frame clones only, minus some. The table has 130,000 to 150,000 clones, about 88% seen once. The material sequenced was peripheral blood. The receptors shown here come from a human donor in a cohort sampled during active COVID-19.

The chain employs TRBV11-3 and TRBJ2-1, with TRBD1 matching 9 bases. CDR3 length: 16 amino acids. Germline CDR1 is SGHNT and CDR2 is YENEEA. Trimming took 3 bases from V and 5 from J; bases not matched to a gene: 8. The chain's CDR3 is CASSFAGTGNNNEQFF. Here the CDR3 DNA reads TGTGCCAGCAGCTTCGCCGGGACAGGGAATAACAATGAGCAGTTCTTC.

The chain combines TRBV7-3 with TRBJ2-7, with 8 bases that match TRBD1. The V and J ends lost 1 base and 4 bases, in that order; junction bases with no gene match: 6. The germline CDR1 and CDR2 sequences are SGHTA and FQGTGA. The CDR3 totals 15 residues. This CDR3 is CASSLKAGGPYEQYF. The DNA for the CDR3 is TGTGCCAGCAGCTTAAAGGCAGGGGGCCCATACGAGCAGTACTTC.

This clone was recorded a few times. The genes are TRBV11-2 and TRBJ2-1, with 8 positions matching TRBD2. Per the germline V gene, CDR1 is SGHAT and CDR2 is FQNNGV. After removal of 2 bases from V and 2 bases from J, the junction contained 8 bases not matched to a gene. The CDR3 runs 17 residues. CDR3 protein: CASSLRGSGGPYNEQFF. In DNA form, the CDR3 reads TGTGCCAGCAGCTTACGGGGATCGGGGGGGCCCTACAATGAGCAGTTCTTC.

The chain recombines TRBV5-3 with TRBJ2-1; D is ambiguous. TRBV5-3 has ORF status, its function being uncertain. The CDR3 runs to 15 residues. The V and J ends lost 4 bases and 0 bases respectively, with 11 bases between them. In DNA, the CDR3 is TGTGCCAGAAGCCGGCCGGAGAGCTCCTACAATGAGCAGTTCTTC. Its protein product is CARSRPESSYNEQFF.

A single count supports this clone. The chain combines TRBV5-1 with TRBJ2-3, with D unresolved. There are 13 residues in the CDR3. CDR1 is SGHRS, CDR2 YFSETQ, per germline. Trimming took off 2 bases at V and 0 bases at J, with 4 bases between the two ends. Here the CDR3 reads CASSFQSTDTQYF. CDR3 nucleotide sequence: TGCGCCAGCAGCTTTCAGAGCACAGATACGCAGTATTTT.

The chain couples TRBV6-5 to TRBJ1-4; TRBD1 agrees at 8 bases. V shed 5 bases and J 5 bases; nucleotides not matched to a gene: 4. The CDR3 sequence is 14 residues long. CDR1 is MNHEY and CDR2 is SVGAGI in the germline V gene. CDR3 loop: CASSKQGVNEKLFF. The DNA of the CDR3 is TGTGCCAGCAGTAAACAGGGGGTAAATGAAAAACTGTTTTTT.

The rearrangement uses TRBV28 and TRBJ2-5; unclear D gene. Trimming took 7 bases from V and 1 from J, leaving 13 bases between them. The CDR3 extends over 14 amino acids. Germline V gene lookup returns CDR1 MDHEN and CDR2 SYDVKM. In DNA form, the CDR3 reads TGTGCCAGCACCAACCCCGCACTCCAAGAGACCCAGTACTTC. This codes for CASTNPALQETQYF.

CDR3 protein: CASSFVTYGYTF. The CDR3 nucleotides read TGTGCCAGCAGTTTCGTAACTTATGGCTACACCTTC. This sequence joins TRBV7-3 and TRBJ1-2; D unresolved. V dropped 6 bases and J dropped 5 bases, with 10 bases sitting between them. CDR3 length equals 12 residues. CDR1 is SGHTA and CDR2 is FQGTGA in the germline V gene.

This chain links TRBV11-2 with TRBJ2-1; D is possibly TRBD2 (6 bases). V lost 8 bases and J 0 bases, leaving 8 bases between the germline ends. CDR3 length: 13 amino acids. The germline CDR1 and CDR2 sequences are SGHAT and FQNNGV. CDR3 DNA sequence: TGTGCCAGCCGGGAGAGCTCCTACAATGAGCAGTTCTTC. The encoded protein is CASRESSYNEQFF.

The V gene is TRBV4-3, the J gene TRBJ2-7; TRBD1 might be the D (6 bases). The V gene's germline CDR1 is LGHNA and CDR2 YSLEER. Trimming shortened V by 0 bases and J by 0 bases, and 12 bases separated the two germline ends. There are 16 residues in the CDR3. CDR3 coding DNA: TGCGCCAGCAGCCAAGATCGACAGGTGAGCTCCTACGAGCAGTACTTC. Amino acids: CASSQDRQVSSYEQYF.

On this clone itself: The same CDR3 is also encoded by other DNA sequences in this sample. This chain connects TRBV15 to TRBJ2-3; 7 bases are shared with TRBD1. This CDR3 is 16 amino acids long. CDR1 LNHNV and CDR2 YYDKDF come from the germline V gene (reference sequence). V was pared by 0 bases and J by 2 bases, with 5 bases of the junction left unmatched. CDR3 coding DNA: TGTGCCACCAGCAGAGATCCGGGACAGATCACAGATACGCAGTATTTT. Its translation: CATSRDPGQITDTQYF. Variable domain in full (rest from reference TRBV15 and TRBJ2-3): DAMVIQNPRYQVTQFGKPVTLSCSQTLNHNVMYWYQQKSSQAPKLLFHYYDKDFNNEADTPDNFQSRRPNTSFCFLDIRSPGLGDTAMYLCATSRDPGQITDTQYFGPGTRLTVL.

The chain has TRBV19 and TRBJ1-6; 10 nucleotides agree with TRBD1. The CDR3 is 16 amino acids. J lost 7 bases, V lost 4 bases, and 7 bases had no gene match. Germline assignment: CDR1 LNHDA and CDR2 SQIVND (reference sequence). The CDR3: CASSTVDRGHNSPLHF. CDR3 DNA: TGTGCCAGTAGTACCGTCGACAGGGGGCACAATTCACCCCTCCACTTT. Full variable domain (outside the CDR3, taken from reference TRBV19 and TRBJ1-6): DGGITQSPKYLFRKEGQNVTLSCEQNLNHDAMYWYRQDPGQGLRLIYYSQIVNDFQKGDIAEGYSVSREKKESFPLTVTSAQKNPTAFYLCASSTVDRGHNSPLHFGNGTRLTVT.

The chain is built from TRBV18 and TRBJ2-1; D is perhaps TRBD2 (6 bases). This CDR3 comprises 20 residues. V shed 3 bases and J shed 0 bases, with 24 bases lying between them. The V gene's germline CDR1 is KGHSH and CDR2 LQKENI. CDR3 coding DNA: TGTGCCAGCTCACCTCTCTTGGTTGCGGGGAGCCAGAGCTCCTACAATGAGCAGTTCTTC. Amino acids: CASSPLLVAGSQSSYNEQFF.

CDR3 residues: CASSLDLGGGATDTQYF. CDR3 nucleotides: TGTGCCAGCAGCTTGGATTTGGGGGGAGGGGCCACAGATACGCAGTATTTT. The chain combines TRBV5-8 with TRBJ2-3, with 7 bases that match TRBD2. The CDR3 is 17 residues long. Germline V gene sequence: CDR1 SGHTS, CDR2 YDEGEE. V lost 0 bases, J lost 2 bases, and 9 bases stayed unmatched.

This clone was counted once. The chain combines TRBV6-6 with TRBJ1-1, with D unclear. CDR3 length: 10 residues. V was clipped by 4 bases and J by 7 bases, with 4 bases between them. The germline V gene has CDR1 MNHNY and CDR2 SVGAGI (reference sequence). In nucleotides, the CDR3 is TGTGCCAGCAGTTTCATTGAAGCTTTCTTT. It translates to CASSFIEAFF.

The chain recombines TRBV4-2 with TRBJ1-6, with TRBD1 matching over 9 bases. V was clipped by 1 base and J by 2 bases; unmatched bases: 3. CDR1 LGHNA and CDR2 YNFKEQ come from the germline V gene. CDR3 length: 17 residues. The DNA for the CDR3 is TGTGCCAGCAGCCAAGTACAGGGGGCGACCTATAATTCACCCCTCCACTTT. It codes for CASSQVQGATYNSPLHF.

V usage is TRBV30 and J usage is TRBJ2-3, with 8 bases that match TRBD2. Germline V gene sequence: CDR1 GTSNPN, CDR2 SVGIG (reference sequence). Trimming took 0 bases from V and 1 from J; bases not matched to a gene: 3. The CDR3 extends over 15 amino acids. The chain's CDR3 is CAWSVVSGGTDTQYF. The DNA for the CDR3 is TGTGCCTGGAGTGTGGTTAGCGGGGGCACAGATACGCAGTATTTT.

The V and J genes are TRBV28 and TRBJ2-1, with 7 bases matching TRBD1. V lost 6 bases, J lost 8 bases, and 10 bases stayed unmatched. Germline CDR1 is MDHEN and CDR2 is SYDVKM. There are 14 residues in the CDR3. The CDR3 spells CASSLDRVEDEQFF. In nucleotides, the CDR3 is TGTGCCAGCAGCCTCGACAGGGTTGAGGATGAGCAGTTCTTC.

The chain uses TRBV24-1 and TRBJ2-5; 13 bases line up with TRBD2. The CDR3 length is 16 residues. Looked up from germline, CDR1 is KGHDR and CDR2 is SFDVKD. The J segment lost 2 bases and the V segment lost 1 base, leaving 0 bases of the junction unmatched. CDR3 nucleotides: TGTGCCACCAGTGATTTACTAGCGGGAGGGCAAGAGACCCAGTACTTC. This codes for CATSDLLAGGQETQYF.

V and J are TRBV7-2 and TRBJ1-2; D is uncertain. Trimming removed 1 base at V and 5 bases at J, with 14 bases between. This CDR3 has 15 amino acids. Germline V CDR1 and CDR2: SGHTA, FQGNSA. This chain's CDR3 is CASSLVAAFPYGYTF. The CDR3 DNA sequence: TGTGCCAGCAGCTTAGTTGCGGCGTTCCCGTATGGCTACACCTTC.

The gene calls are TRBV9 and TRBJ2-1, with D maybe TRBD1 (6 bases). CDR1 is SGDLS, CDR2 YYNGEE, per germline. With 2 bases removed from V and 0 bases from J, the gap between germline ends came to 9 bases. The CDR3 has 15 residues. This chain's CDR3 is CASSVGTNSYNEQFF. CDR3 sequence (DNA): TGTGCCAGCAGCGTCGGGACAAACTCCTACAATGAGCAGTTCTTC.

The rearrangement uses TRBV3-1 (or the pseudogene TRBV3-2) and TRBJ2-7; TRBD2 is a possible D gene (6 bases). The CDR3 length is 15 residues. Germline lookup yields CDR1 LGHDT and CDR2 YNNKEL (reference sequence). The V end lost 1 base, the J end lost 2 bases, and 12 bases lay between the germline ends. CDR3 nucleotides: TGTGCCAGCAGCCAAGTCTCGGGGGACCCCTACGAGCAGTACTTC. As protein: CASSQVSGDPYEQYF.

V usage is TRBV20-1 and J usage is TRBJ1-1; TRBD1 matches 7 bases. Germline-derived CDR1 and CDR2 are DFQATT and SNEGSKA (reference sequence). V was pared by 3 bases and J by 7 bases, with 17 bases of the junction left unmatched. The CDR3 has 16 amino acids. This CDR3 reads CSASREPRDSSGEAFF. The CDR3 DNA sequence: TGCAGTGCTAGTCGGGAACCCAGGGACAGCTCGGGTGAAGCTTTCTTT.

The rearrangement joins TRBV9 to TRBJ2-1, with TRBD2 matching over 13 bases. V shed 0 bases and J 10 bases; nucleotides not matched to a gene: 7. CDR1 is SGDLS and CDR2 is YYNGEE in the germline V gene. The CDR3 length is 16 residues. The CDR3 region is CASSVEGTSGTWEQFF. CDR3 sequence (DNA): TGTGCCAGCAGCGTAGAGGGGACTAGCGGGACGTGGGAGCAGTTCTTC.

The V and J genes are TRBV18 and TRBJ2-7; D call uncertain. This CDR3 region has 14 residues. Germline V gene sequence: CDR1 KGHSH, CDR2 LQKENI. The V and J ends lost 5 bases and 3 bases respectively, with 14 bases between them. The CDR3 is CASSGGVRNYEQYF. In nucleotides, the CDR3 is TGTGCCAGCTCAGGTGGTGTCAGAAACTACGAGCAGTACTTC.

The DNA for the CDR3 is TGTGCCAGCATAGGGCGGGGGGGCACAGATACGCAGTATTTT. It codes for CASIGRGGTDTQYF. V is TRBV6-6 and J is TRBJ2-3; the match to TRBD2 covers 8 bases. CDR1 is MNHNY and CDR2 is SVGAGI in the germline V gene (reference sequence). J lost 1 base, V lost 7 bases, and 4 bases had no gene match. The CDR3 extends over 14 amino acids.

A few counts support this clone. This chain links TRBV7-2 with TRBJ2-2; 8 nucleotides match TRBD2. CDR1 SGHTA and CDR2 FQGNSA come from the germline V gene. CDR3 size: 18 residues. The V and J ends lost 7 bases and 2 bases, in that order; junction bases with no gene match: 15. The CDR3 DNA sequence: TGTGCCAGCACCCTGTTCACGAGCGGGGGTCTAAACACCGGGGAGCTGTTTTTT. Amino acid sequence: CASTLFTSGGLNTGELFF.